This T cell receptor beta chain comes out of a study of shared clonotypes between healthy human individuals. V was pared by 1 base and J by 3 bases, with 15 bases between. The CDR3 loop spans 17 amino acids. The germline CDR1 and CDR2 sequences are LGHNA and YSLEER. Genomic DNA per cell subset filled all wells of several immunoSEQ plates. Original handling: As immunoSEQ supplied junction-only sequences (without quality scores), filtering differed. Clones were read by immunoSEQ multiplex PCR, and TCRdb kept only the in-frame ones, dropping some. V, J and clone size reflect that table, while D and trimming were determined from the DNA. The sample holds about 2 million clones, just under 95% seen once. CD45RO negativity and positive selection for CCR7 defined naive CD8 cells, a population that excluded terminally differentiated effector memory CD45RA+ cells. Those who donated were healthy HIV-negative adults, with no recent acute infections or vaccinations reported.

The sequenced sample was naive CD8+ T cells sorted from blood. This clonotype was obtained from a young man in good health. The gene calls are TRBV4-3 and TRBJ2-2; D remains unclear. The CDR3 DNA sequence: TGCGCCAGCAGCCAAGTGGCCTTTTTAACGGACACCGGGGAGCTGTTTTTT. Encoded protein: CASSQVAFLTDTGELFF.